What follows are 3 T cell receptor beta chains derived from one specimen sequenced in a study of T cell repertoires in cytomegalovirus infection. No antigen has been assigned to these receptors. MiXCR, run by TCRdb on the reads, gives a single entry per CDR3 protein. The sample holds a few hundred thousand distinct CDR3 sequences, approximately 25% seen once. The source was cultured PBMCs, collected from culture after CMV antigen stimulation. These receptors came from a human donor in good health (CMV status not recorded). Some clones in this sample may be carry-over from other donors' samples.

This chain connects TRBV19 to TRBJ1-2; a weak D match, TRBD1 (6 bases). The CDR3 extends over 15 amino acids. The germline CDR1 and CDR2 sequences are LNHDA and SQIVND (reference sequence). Deletions cut 3 bases from V and 6 bases from J, with 17 bases between. The DNA for the CDR3 is TGTGCCAGTAGTATGGGTAACAGGGAAGGAGATGGCTACACCTTC. Translation gives CASSMGNREGDGYTF.

The chain couples TRBV19 to TRBJ1-5; 7 nucleotides align to TRBD1. The CDR3 sequence is 16 residues long. Trimming removed 6 bases from V and 0 bases from J; junction bases left unmatched: 8. Germline V gene sequence: CDR1 LNHDA, CDR2 SQIVND (reference sequence). CDR3 amino acids: CASRRQGDGSNQPQHF. Written as DNA, the CDR3 is TGTGCCAGTAGACGACAGGGTGACGGTAGCAATCAGCCCCAGCATTTT. Filled out from reference TRBV19 and TRBJ1-5, the complete variable domain reads DGGITQSPKYLFRKEGQNVTLSCEQNLNHDAMYWYRQDPGQGLRLIYYSQIVNDFQKGDIAEGYSVSREKKESFPLTVTSAQKNPTAFYLCASRRQGDGSNQPQHFGDGTRLSIL.

The rearrangement joins TRBV12-5 to TRBJ2-2; D uncertain. V was cut by 0 bases and J by 5 bases, with 16 bases left in between. The germline gives CDR1 LGHNT, CDR2 FRNRAP. This CDR3 contains 17 residues. CDR3 DNA sequence: TGTGCTAGTGGTTTGGTAACGGAAGGATTTCGGACCGGGGAGCTGTTTTTT. This translates into CASGLVTEGFRTGELFF.